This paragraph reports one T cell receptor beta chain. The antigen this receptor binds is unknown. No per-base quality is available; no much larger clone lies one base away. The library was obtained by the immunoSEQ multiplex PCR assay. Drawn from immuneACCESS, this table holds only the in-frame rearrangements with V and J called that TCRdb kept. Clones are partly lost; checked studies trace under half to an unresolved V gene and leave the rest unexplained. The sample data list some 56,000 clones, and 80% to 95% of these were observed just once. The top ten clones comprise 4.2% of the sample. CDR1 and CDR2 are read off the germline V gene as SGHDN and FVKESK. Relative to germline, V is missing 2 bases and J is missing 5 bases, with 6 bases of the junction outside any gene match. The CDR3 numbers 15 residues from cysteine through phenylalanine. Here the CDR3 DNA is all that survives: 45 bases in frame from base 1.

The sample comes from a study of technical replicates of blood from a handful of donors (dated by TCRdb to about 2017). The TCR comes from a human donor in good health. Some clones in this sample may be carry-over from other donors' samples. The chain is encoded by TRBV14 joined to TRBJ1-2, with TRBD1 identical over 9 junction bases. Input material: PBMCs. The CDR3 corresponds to CASSQTTGTGYGYTF. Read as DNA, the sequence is TGTGCCAGCAGCCAAACCACCGGGACAGGGTATGGCTACACCTTC.